The table lists the clone carrying this T cell receptor beta chain with many counts. Its target is unknown. Preparation of the TCRbeta library involved a method that used unique molecular identifiers. TCRdb recomputed calls from the PCR reads with MiXCR, one row per CDR3 protein. Seen here are fewer than 350,000 distinct CDR3 sequences, about 7.3% observed once, and the top ten hold 9.1%. This CDR3 has 13 residues. Trimming left V 8 bases short and J 8 bases short, with 15 bases between. Germline loops: CDR1 MNHEY, CDR2 SVGAGI. This sample is part of a study of T-cell reconstitution after alpha-beta-depleted transplantation in children. Study observations and caveats: The high TCRbeta diversity at day 60 in some patients came from surviving recipient T cells and thymic progenitors. Reports say that about two months after transplant, the alpha-beta T cells came out of several hundred graft clones that had expanded. The main origin of T-cell counts and diversity one year after transplant was newly produced T cells.

Sequenced here: peripheral blood, sampled 360 days after TCRalphabeta/CD19-depleted stem cell transplant. The receptor was isolated from a female patient aged 2 to 10 who had a stem cell transplant for Fanconi anemia, so the T cells may come from the graft donor. The chain combines TRBV6-5 with TRBJ1-4; unclear D gene. The CDR3 region is CASRAGLLEKLFF. CDR3 DNA sequence: TGTGCCAGCCGGGCAGGTCTCCTCGAAAAACTGTTTTTT.